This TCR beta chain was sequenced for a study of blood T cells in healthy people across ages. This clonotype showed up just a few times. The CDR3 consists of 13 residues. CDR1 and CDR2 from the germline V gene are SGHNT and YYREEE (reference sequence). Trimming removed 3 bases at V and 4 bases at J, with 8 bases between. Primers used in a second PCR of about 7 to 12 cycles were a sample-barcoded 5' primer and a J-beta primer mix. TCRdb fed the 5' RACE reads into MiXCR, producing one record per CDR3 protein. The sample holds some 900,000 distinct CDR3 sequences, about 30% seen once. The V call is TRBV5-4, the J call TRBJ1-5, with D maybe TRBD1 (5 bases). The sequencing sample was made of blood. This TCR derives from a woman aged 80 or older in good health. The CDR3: CASSSGLNQPQHF. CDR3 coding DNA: TGTGCCAGCAGCTCGGGACTGAATCAGCCCCAGCATTTT.